This T cell receptor (beta chain) was identified during a study of blood T cell repertoires in COVID-19. Clones were sequenced by immunoSEQ multiplex PCR, and TCRdb holds only the in-frame ones, with some missing. The data show under 200,000 clones, about 83% seen once. CDR1 and CDR2 (germline): MNHNS, SASEGT. The CDR3 has 16 amino acids. V lost 4 bases, J lost 8 bases, and 21 bases lay in between. The chain carries TRBV6-1 and TRBJ2-1, with D maybe TRBD2 (5 bases). This TCR was recovered from a man aged 35-49 years who had recovered from COVID-19. Sample: peripheral blood. The CDR3 sequence is CASSGGVNSFVYEQFF. The CDR3 nucleotides read TGTGCCAGCAGTGGGGGAGTCAACAGTTTTGTTTATGAGCAGTTCTTC.